This T cell receptor (beta chain) stems from a study of shared clonotypes between healthy human individuals. General observations from the study: Across a few donors, naive CD4 shared 5% to 6%, naive CD8 about 3.2%, memory CD4 roughly 2.1%, memory CD8 around 0.36%.

Sequenced by immunoSEQ multiplex PCR; TCRdb stores in-frame clones only, minus some. Of some 2.1 million clones in the sample, about 95% are singletons; the top ten hold 0.13%. To note about this clone: Its antigen is currently unknown.

There are 13 residues in the CDR3. Trimming cost V 1 base and J 7 bases, with 8 bases left between them. The V gene's germline CDR1 is MDHEN and CDR2 SYDVKM. The chain joins TRBV28 to TRBJ1-5; no clear D. Source material: naive CD4+ T cells sorted from blood. The subset: CD45RA+ positively selected. This TCR was recovered from a man between 18 and 29 years old in good health. CDR3 region: CASSLYLVQPQHF. DNA for the CDR3: TGTGCCAGCAGTTTATACTTGGTACAGCCCCAGCATTTT.